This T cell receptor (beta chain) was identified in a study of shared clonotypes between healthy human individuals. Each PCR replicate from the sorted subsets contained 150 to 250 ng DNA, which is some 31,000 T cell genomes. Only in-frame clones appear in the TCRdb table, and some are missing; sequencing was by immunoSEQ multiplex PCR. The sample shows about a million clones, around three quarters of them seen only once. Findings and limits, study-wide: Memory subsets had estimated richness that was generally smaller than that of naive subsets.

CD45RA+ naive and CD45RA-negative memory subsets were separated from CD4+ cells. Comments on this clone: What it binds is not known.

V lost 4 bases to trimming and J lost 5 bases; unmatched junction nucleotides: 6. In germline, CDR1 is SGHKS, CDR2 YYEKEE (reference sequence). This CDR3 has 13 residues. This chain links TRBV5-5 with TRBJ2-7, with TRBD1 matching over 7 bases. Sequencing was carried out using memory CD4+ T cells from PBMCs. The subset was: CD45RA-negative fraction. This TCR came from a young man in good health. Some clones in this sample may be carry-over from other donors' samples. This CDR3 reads CASSQQGRNEQYF. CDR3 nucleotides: TGTGCCAGCAGCCAACAGGGGCGTAACGAGCAGTACTTC.